This record covers a single T cell receptor beta chain. The sample comes from a study of cytomegalovirus exposure and HLA in healthy donors. Germline CDR1 reads SGDLS; CDR2 reads YYNGEE. J gave up 8 bases and V 4 bases, and 13 bases lay outside the gene matches. The CDR3 sequence is 16 residues long. The protocol was immunoSEQ multiplex PCR, while the TCRdb copy is restricted to in-frame clones and leaves out a portion. This sample has 150,000 to 180,000 clones, with around 84% found just once. This receptor was identified in a human donor in good health. The chain couples TRBV9 to TRBJ2-1, with 9 bases that match TRBD2. The material sequenced was PBMCs. This CDR3 reads CASSPWVRGGIDEQFF. The CDR3 nucleotides read TGTGCCAGCAGCCCATGGGTGCGGGGGGGCATTGATGAGCAGTTCTTC.